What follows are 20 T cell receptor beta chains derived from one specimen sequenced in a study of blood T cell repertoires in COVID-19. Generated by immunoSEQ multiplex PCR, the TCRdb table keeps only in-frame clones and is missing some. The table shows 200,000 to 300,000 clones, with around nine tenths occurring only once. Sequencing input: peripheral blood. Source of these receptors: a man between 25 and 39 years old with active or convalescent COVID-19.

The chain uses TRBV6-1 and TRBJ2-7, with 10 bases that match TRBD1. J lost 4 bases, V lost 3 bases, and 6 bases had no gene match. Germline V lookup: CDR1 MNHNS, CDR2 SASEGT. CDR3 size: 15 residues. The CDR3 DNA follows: TGTGCCAGCAGTGACGACAGGGGGCGAGATTACGAGCAGTACTTC. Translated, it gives CASSDDRGRDYEQYF.

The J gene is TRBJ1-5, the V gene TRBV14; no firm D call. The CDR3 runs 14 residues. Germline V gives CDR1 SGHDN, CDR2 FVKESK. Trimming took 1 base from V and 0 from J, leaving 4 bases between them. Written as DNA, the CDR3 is TGTGCCAGCAGCCAAGCAGATAGCAATCAGCCCCAGCATTTT. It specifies CASSQADSNQPQHF. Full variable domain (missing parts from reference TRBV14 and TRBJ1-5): EAGVTQFPSHSVIEKGQTVTLRCDPISGHDNLYWYRRVMGKEIKFLLHFVKESKQDESGMPNNRFLAERTGGTYSTLKVQPAELEDSGVYFCASSQADSNQPQHFGDGTRLSIL.

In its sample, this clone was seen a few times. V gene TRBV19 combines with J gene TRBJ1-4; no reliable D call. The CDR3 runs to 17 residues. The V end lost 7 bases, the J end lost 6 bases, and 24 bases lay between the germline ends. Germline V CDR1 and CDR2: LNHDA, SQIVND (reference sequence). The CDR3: CASTEEAGGVGDEKLFF. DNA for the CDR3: TGTGCCAGTACTGAAGAGGCGGGCGGGGTTGGAGATGAAAAACTGTTTTTT.

The CDR3, as DNA: TGCGCCAGCAGACTGGATATAGCGGGACGTTCCTACGAGCAGTACTTC. Protein: CASRLDIAGRSYEQYF. V gene TRBV5-1 combines with J gene TRBJ2-7; 8 positions match TRBD2. The J segment lost 1 base and the V segment lost 5 bases, leaving 11 bases of the junction unmatched. CDR3 size: 16 residues. CDR1 SGHRS and CDR2 YFSETQ come from the germline V gene.

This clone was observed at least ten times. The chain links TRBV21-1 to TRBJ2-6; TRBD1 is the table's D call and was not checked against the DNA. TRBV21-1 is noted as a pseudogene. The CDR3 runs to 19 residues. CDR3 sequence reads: CASSFSKGQDFSGANVLTF. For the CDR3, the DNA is TGTGCCAGCAGCTTTTCGAAGGGACAGGACTTCTCTGGGGCCAACGTCCTGACTTTC.

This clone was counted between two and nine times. The CDR3 region is CASSDQGVEAFF. The DNA of the CDR3 is TGCGCCAGCAGTGATCAGGGGGTTGAAGCTTTCTTT. The rearrangement links TRBV10-2 to TRBJ1-1; 7 nucleotides line up with TRBD1. V was pared by 3 bases and J by 7 bases, with 2 bases of the junction left unmatched. Germline V gene lookup returns CDR1 WSHSY and CDR2 SAAADI. The CDR3 contains 12 residues.

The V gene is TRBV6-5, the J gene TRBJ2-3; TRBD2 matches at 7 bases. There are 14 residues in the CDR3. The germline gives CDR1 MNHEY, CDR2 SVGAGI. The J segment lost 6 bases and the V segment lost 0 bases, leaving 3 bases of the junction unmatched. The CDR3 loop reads CASSYSSGSDTQYF. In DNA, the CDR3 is TGTGCCAGCAGTTACTCTAGCGGGTCTGATACGCAGTATTTT.

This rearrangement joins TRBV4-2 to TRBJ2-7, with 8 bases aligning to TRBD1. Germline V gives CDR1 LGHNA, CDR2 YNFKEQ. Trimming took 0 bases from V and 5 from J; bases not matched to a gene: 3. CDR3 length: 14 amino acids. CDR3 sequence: CASSQDDRGNEQYF. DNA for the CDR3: TGTGCCAGCAGCCAAGACGACAGGGGTAACGAGCAGTACTTC.

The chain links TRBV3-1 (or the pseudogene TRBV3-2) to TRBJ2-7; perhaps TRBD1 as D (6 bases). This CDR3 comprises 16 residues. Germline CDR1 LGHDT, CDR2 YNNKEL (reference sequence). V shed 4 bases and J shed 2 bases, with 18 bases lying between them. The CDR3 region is CASSPLPYRDTYEQYF. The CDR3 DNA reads TGTGCCAGCAGCCCGCTCCCCTACAGGGACACCTACGAGCAGTACTTC.

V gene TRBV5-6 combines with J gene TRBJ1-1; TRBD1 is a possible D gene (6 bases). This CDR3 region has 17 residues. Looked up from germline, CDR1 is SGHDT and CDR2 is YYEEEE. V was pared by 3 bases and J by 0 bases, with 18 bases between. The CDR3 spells CASSSPGQRIMNTEAFF. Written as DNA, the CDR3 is TGTGCCAGCAGCTCACCAGGACAGCGTATAATGAACACTGAAGCTTTCTTT.

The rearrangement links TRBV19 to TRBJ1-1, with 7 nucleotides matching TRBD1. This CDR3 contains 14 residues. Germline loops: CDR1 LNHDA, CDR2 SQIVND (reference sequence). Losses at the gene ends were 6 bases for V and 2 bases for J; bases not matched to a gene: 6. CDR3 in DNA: TGTGCCAGTAGGATCCGGGACAGTAACACTGAAGCTTTCTTT. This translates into CASRIRDSNTEAFF.

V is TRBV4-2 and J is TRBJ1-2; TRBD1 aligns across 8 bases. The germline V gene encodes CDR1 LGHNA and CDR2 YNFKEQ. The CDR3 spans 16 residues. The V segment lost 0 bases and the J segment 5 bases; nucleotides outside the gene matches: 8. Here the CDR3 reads CASSQEQGQENYGYTF. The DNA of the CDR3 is TGTGCCAGCAGCCAAGAGCAGGGACAGGAAAATTATGGCTACACCTTC.

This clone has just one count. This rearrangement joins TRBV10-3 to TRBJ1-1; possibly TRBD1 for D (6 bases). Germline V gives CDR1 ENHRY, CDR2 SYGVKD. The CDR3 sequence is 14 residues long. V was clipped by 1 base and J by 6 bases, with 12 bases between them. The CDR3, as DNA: TGTGCCATCAGTGAGTGGGGTCAGGGGCCTGAAGCTTTCTTT. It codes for CAISEWGQGPEAFF.

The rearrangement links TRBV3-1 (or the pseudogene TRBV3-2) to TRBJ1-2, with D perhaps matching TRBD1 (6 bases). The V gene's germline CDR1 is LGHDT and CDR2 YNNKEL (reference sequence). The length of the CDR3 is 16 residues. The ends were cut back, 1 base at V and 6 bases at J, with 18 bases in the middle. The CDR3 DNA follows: TGTGCCAGCAGCCAAGCAGTTATTGTTACAGGGAATGGCTACACCTTC. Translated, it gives CASSQAVIVTGNGYTF.

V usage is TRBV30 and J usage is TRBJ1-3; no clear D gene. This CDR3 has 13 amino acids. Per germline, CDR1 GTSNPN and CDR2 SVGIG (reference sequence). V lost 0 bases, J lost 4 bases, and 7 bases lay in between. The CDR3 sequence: CAWSVSGGNTIYF. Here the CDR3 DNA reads TGTGCCTGGAGTGTTTCGGGGGGAAACACCATATATTTT. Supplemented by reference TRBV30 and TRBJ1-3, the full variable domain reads SQTIHQWPATLVQPVGSPLSLECTVEGTSNPNLYWYRQAAGRGLQLLFYSVGIGQISSEVPQNLSASRPQDRQFILSSKKLLLSDSGFYLCAWSVSGGNTIYFGEGSWLTVV.

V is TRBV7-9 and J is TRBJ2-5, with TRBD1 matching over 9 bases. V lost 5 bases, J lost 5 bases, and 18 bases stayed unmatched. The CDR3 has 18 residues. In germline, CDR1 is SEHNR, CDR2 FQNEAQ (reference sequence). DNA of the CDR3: TGTGCCAGCAGCCTAACTCGCCTCCCGGGACAGGGTAGGGAGACCCAGTACTTC. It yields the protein CASSLTRLPGQGRETQYF. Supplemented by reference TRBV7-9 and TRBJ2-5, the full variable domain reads DTGVSQNPRHKITKRGQNVTFRCDPISEHNRLYWYRQTLGQGPEFLTYFQNEAQLEKSRLLSDRFSAERPKGSFSTLEIQRTEQGDSAMYLCASSLTRLPGQGRETQYFGPGTRLLVL.

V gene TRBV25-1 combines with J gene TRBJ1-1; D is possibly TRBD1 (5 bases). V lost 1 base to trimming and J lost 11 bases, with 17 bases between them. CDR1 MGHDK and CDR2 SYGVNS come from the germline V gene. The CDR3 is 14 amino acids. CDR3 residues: CASSESLSGTCAFF. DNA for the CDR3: TGTGCCAGCAGTGAATCCCTTTCCGGGACTTGCGCTTTCTTT. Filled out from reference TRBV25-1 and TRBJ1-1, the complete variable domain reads EADIYQTPRYLVIGTGKKITLECSQTMGHDKMYWYQQDPGMELHLIHYSYGVNSTEKGDLSSESTVSRIRTEHFPLTLESARPSHTSQYLCASSESLSGTCAFFGQGTRLTVV.

CDR3 coding DNA: TGCGCCAGCAGCCAAGACCTACAAGGGGCAGGGATCCGTCGGAGCACTGAAGCTTTCTTT. This translates into CASSQDLQGAGIRRSTEAFF. This chain joins TRBV4-1 and TRBJ1-1; D possibly corresponds to TRBD1 (5 bases). The CDR3 is 20 residues long. Trimming took 0 bases from V and 4 from J, leaving 27 bases between them. Germline V gives CDR1 MGHRA, CDR2 YSYEKL.

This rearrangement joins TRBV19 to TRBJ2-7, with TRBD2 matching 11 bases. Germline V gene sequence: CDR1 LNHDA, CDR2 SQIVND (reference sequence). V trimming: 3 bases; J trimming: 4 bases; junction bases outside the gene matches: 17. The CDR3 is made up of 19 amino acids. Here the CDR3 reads CASSIRSGSGLAVFYEQYF. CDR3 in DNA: TGTGCCAGTAGTATTCGTTCTGGTTCGGGACTAGCGGTTTTTTACGAGCAGTACTTC.

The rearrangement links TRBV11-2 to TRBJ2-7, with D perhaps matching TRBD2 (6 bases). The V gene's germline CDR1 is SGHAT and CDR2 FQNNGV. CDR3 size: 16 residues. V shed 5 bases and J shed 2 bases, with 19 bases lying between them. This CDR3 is CASSTPRLGRAYEQYF. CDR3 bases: TGTGCCAGCAGCACACCACGACTAGGACGCGCCTACGAGCAGTACTTC.